This T cell receptor beta chain comes out of a study of blood T cells in healthy people across ages. The germline V gene has CDR1 DFQATT and CDR2 SNEGSKA (reference sequence). The CDR3 length is 13 residues. Trimming left V 6 bases short and J 4 bases short, with 13 bases between. A sample-barcoded 5' primer and a J-beta primer mix were used in a second PCR of roughly 6 to 11 cycles. Each CDR3 protein is one row after TCRdb ran MiXCR on the 5' RACE reads. The sample lists over a million distinct CDR3 sequences; 45% were seen once. The origin of this receptor is a woman aged 60-75 years in good health. The V call is TRBV20-1, the J call TRBJ1-5; possibly TRBD1 for D (5 bases). Specimen: blood. CDR3 amino acids: CSAQGSANQPQHF. Here the CDR3 DNA reads TGCAGTGCGCAGGGTTCGGCAAATCAGCCCCAGCATTTT.